These 21 T cell receptor beta chains share one sample of origin, sequenced in a study of blood T cell repertoires in COVID-19. Generated by immunoSEQ multiplex PCR, the TCRdb table keeps only in-frame clones and is missing some. Among approximately 240,000 clones, 70% to 85% were seen once, and the ten largest hold 4.5% to 6%. The sequenced material came from peripheral blood. The receptors derive from a woman of 80 years or more with active or convalescent COVID-19.

The chain couples TRBV19 to TRBJ1-5; D is perhaps TRBD1 (6 bases). V lost 6 bases to trimming and J lost 11 bases, with 20 bases between them. CDR1 is LNHDA, CDR2 SQIVND, per germline (reference sequence). CDR3 size: 14 residues. Here the CDR3 reads CASSPDSRYSAQHF. The CDR3 bases are TGTGCCAGTAGCCCGGACAGCCGGTATTCGGCCCAGCATTTT.

This chain uses TRBV11-2 with TRBJ2-7; 11 nucleotides match TRBD2. V shed 4 bases and J 12 bases; nucleotides not matched to a gene: 5. In germline, CDR1 is SGHAT, CDR2 FQNNGV. The CDR3 runs to 12 residues. This CDR3 is CASSSTSGSRYF. The DNA for the CDR3 is TGTGCCAGCAGCTCCACTAGCGGGAGTCGGTACTTC. Filled out from reference TRBV11-2 and TRBJ2-7, the complete variable domain reads EAGVAQSPRYKIIEKRQSVAFWCNPISGHATLYWYQQILGQGPKLLIQFQNNGVVDDSQLPKDRFSAERLKGVDSTLKIQPAKLEDSAVYLCASSSTSGSRYFGPGTRLTVT.

CDR3 in DNA: TGTGCCAGCAGCCAAGTCAGGGGTTTGACTGAAGCTTTCTTT. Amino acid sequence: CASSQVRGLTEAFF. The gene calls are TRBV3-1 (or the pseudogene TRBV3-2) and TRBJ1-1; possibly TRBD1 for D (6 bases). The CDR3 covers 14 residues. V was trimmed by 1 base and J by 5 bases, leaving 11 bases between them. The germline V gene has CDR1 LGHDT and CDR2 YNNKEL (reference sequence).

The chain recombines TRBV7-2 with TRBJ2-3; D uncertain. Germline CDR1 reads SGHTA; CDR2 reads FQGNSA. V dropped 3 bases and J dropped 3 bases, with 7 bases sitting between them. The CDR3 covers 13 residues. The CDR3 is CASSLERTDTQYF. The CDR3 DNA follows: TGTGCCAGCAGCTTGGAGAGGACAGATACGCAGTATTTT.

The chain has TRBV18 and TRBJ2-3; maybe TRBD2 (5 bases). The V gene lost 0 bases and the J gene lost 4 bases, with 11 bases spanning the gap. Germline assignment: CDR1 KGHSH and CDR2 LQKENI. The CDR3 extends over 15 amino acids. The CDR3 DNA is TGTGCCAGCTCACCACCTTTCTCGGGGTCAGATACGCAGTATTTT. This gives the protein CASSPPFSGSDTQYF.

The rearrangement links TRBV4-1 to TRBJ2-4, with 8 positions matching TRBD1. Germline V gene sequence: CDR1 MGHRA, CDR2 YSYEKL. V shed 1 base and J 2 bases; nucleotides not matched to a gene: 13. The CDR3 spans 19 residues. The chain's CDR3 is CASSQVQYQGATTKNIQYF. The CDR3 DNA follows: TGCGCCAGCAGCCAAGTGCAATATCAGGGGGCGACGACCAAAAACATTCAGTACTTC.

This chain links TRBV3-1 (or the pseudogene TRBV3-2) with TRBJ2-5; possible D gene TRBD2, 5 bases. Between the trimmed V and J ends, which lost 2 bases and 5 bases, there was a span of 6 bases. The germline CDR1 and CDR2 sequences are LGHDT and YNNKEL (reference sequence). This CDR3 spans 12 amino acids. The CDR3: CASSQTRETQYF. CDR3 bases: TGTGCCAGCAGCCAAACTAGGGAGACCCAGTACTTC.

The chain recombines TRBV10-1 with TRBJ2-1; D gene unclear. Germline-derived CDR1 and CDR2 are WNHNN and SYGVQD (reference sequence). The CDR3 runs to 12 residues. The V gene lost 6 bases and the J gene lost 6 bases, with 9 bases spanning the gap. The CDR3 loop is CASSLQFNEQFF. CDR3 sequence (DNA): TGCGCCAGCAGCCTACAGTTCAATGAGCAGTTCTTC.

This sequence joins TRBV6-1 and TRBJ1-1; no reliable D call. Trimming shortened V by 1 base and J by 5 bases, and 11 bases separated the two germline ends. The CDR3 consists of 14 residues. Germline V gives CDR1 MNHNS, CDR2 SASEGT. The CDR3: CASSEVSGVTEAFF. The CDR3 DNA sequence: TGTGCCAGCAGTGAAGTATCCGGGGTTACTGAAGCTTTCTTT.

The V call is TRBV19, the J call TRBJ1-1; weak D call: TRBD1 (5 bases). The V and J ends lost 6 bases and 2 bases respectively, with 16 bases between them. CDR3 length: 15 amino acids. The V gene's germline CDR1 is LNHDA and CDR2 SQIVND (reference sequence). The CDR3: CASSDRGRANTEAFF. CDR3 DNA sequence: TGTGCCAGTAGCGACAGAGGGAGGGCTAACACTGAAGCTTTCTTT.

The chain couples TRBV2 to TRBJ2-2; D not resolved. This CDR3 spans 12 amino acids. V dropped 4 bases and J dropped 7 bases, with 7 bases sitting between them. The V gene's germline CDR1 is SNHLY and CDR2 FYNNEI. The CDR3 loop reads CASSVQVGELFF. DNA for the CDR3: TGTGCCAGCAGTGTTCAGGTCGGGGAGCTGTTTTTT. The variable domain in full, with the rest retrieved from reference TRBV2 and TRBJ2-2, is EPEVTQTPSHQVTQMGQEVILRCVPISNHLYFYWYRQILGQKVEFLVSFYNNEISEKSEIFDDQFSVERPDGSNFTLKIRSTKLEDSAMYFCASSVQVGELFFGEGSRLTVL.

This sequence joins TRBV7-9 and TRBJ2-2, with D perhaps matching TRBD1 (7 bases). V lost 1 base and J 6 bases, leaving 15 bases between the germline ends. This CDR3 is 16 amino acids long. The germline gives CDR1 SEHNR, CDR2 FQNEAQ (reference sequence). The CDR3 here is CASSLGQGGLAGELFF. The CDR3 nucleotides read TGTGCCAGCAGCTTAGGTCAGGGGGGTCTCGCCGGGGAGCTGTTTTTT.

The genes are TRBV2 and TRBJ1-6, with a possible D match to TRBD1 (5 bases). This CDR3 has 16 residues. Trimming removed 6 bases at V and 0 bases at J, with 12 bases between. Germline CDR1 and CDR2: SNHLY and FYNNEI. This chain's CDR3 is CASRGDGSSYNSPLHF. The DNA of the CDR3 is TGTGCCAGCAGGGGGGACGGGAGCTCCTATAATTCACCCCTCCACTTT.

This rearrangement joins TRBV7-9 to TRBJ2-2, with no clear D. The V and J ends lost 5 bases and 4 bases respectively, with 5 bases between them. This CDR3 has 12 amino acids. Germline values: CDR1 SEHNR, CDR2 FQNEAQ (reference sequence). CDR3 in amino acids: CASSPGTGELFF. Written as DNA, the CDR3 is TGTGCCAGCAGCCCGGGCACCGGGGAGCTGTTTTTT.

A note on this clone: The sample carries other DNA sequences with the same CDR3. The chain is built from TRBV19 and TRBJ1-5, with D perhaps matching TRBD1 (6 bases). Germline V gene sequence: CDR1 LNHDA, CDR2 SQIVND (reference sequence). With 6 bases removed from V and 0 bases from J, the gap between germline ends came to 9 bases. The CDR3 is made up of 14 amino acids. CDR3 in DNA: TGTGCCAGTAGCCCAGGGGATAGCAATCAGCCCCAGCATTTT. It encodes CASSPGDSNQPQHF.

The CDR3 is CASRGNPASGRWYEQYF. The CDR3 DNA reads as TGTGCCAGCAGAGGCAACCCGGCAAGCGGGAGATGGTACGAGCAGTACTTC. The chain uses TRBV28 and TRBJ2-7; the match to TRBD2 covers 8 bases. CDR3 size: 17 residues. CDR1 is MDHEN and CDR2 is SYDVKM in the germline V gene. J was trimmed by 4 bases and V by 6 bases; bases with no gene match: 17.

About this clone itself: One end of the junction does not line up with germline, which may come from a read error. The chain uses TRBV20-1 and TRBJ1-5; D gene unclear. This CDR3 has 11 residues. Germline loops: CDR1 DFQATT, CDR2 SNEGSKA (reference sequence). The CDR3 loop is CSARDFPTTLF. The CDR3 region has the DNA TGCAGTGCTAGAGATTTCCCCACGACTCTTTTT.

This clone was picked up a small number of times. This chain joins TRBV6-5 and TRBJ1-6; maybe TRBD1 (6 bases). Germline V gene data show CDR1 as MNHEY and CDR2 as SVGAGI. Trimming pared 6 bases from V and 14 bases from J, leaving 17 bases between. This CDR3 contains 13 residues. The CDR3 here is CASRAHPGTSLHF. The DNA of the CDR3 is TGTGCCAGCAGGGCCCACCCCGGGACATCCCTCCACTTT.

The chain employs TRBV28 and TRBJ1-4; D ambiguous. V was shortened by 9 bases and J by 5 bases, with 4 bases between the two germline ends. The CDR3 covers 10 residues. Germline assignment: CDR1 MDHEN and CDR2 SYDVKM. The CDR3 sequence: CASSNEKLFF. CDR3 nucleotides: TGTGCCAGTTCAAATGAAAAACTGTTTTTT.

In regard to this clone: A read error may account for a junction end that differs from germline. The CDR3 region has the DNA TGTGCCAGCAGTTTAGGGCAGGGGACAACCTTC. Its translation: CASSLGQGTTF. The chain has TRBV28 and TRBJ2-7; a possible D gene is TRBD1 (6 bases). The germline V gene has CDR1 MDHEN and CDR2 SYDVKM. The CDR3 has 11 amino acids.

This chain connects TRBV10-3 to TRBJ1-4; TRBD1 might be the D (5 bases). The V end was cut by 0 bases, the J end by 5 bases, with 7 bases between. Per germline, CDR1 ENHRY and CDR2 SYGVKD. This CDR3 contains 14 residues. The chain's CDR3 is CAISESGQNEKLFF. CDR3 nucleotide sequence: TGTGCCATCAGTGAGTCGGGGCAGAATGAAAAACTGTTTTTT.